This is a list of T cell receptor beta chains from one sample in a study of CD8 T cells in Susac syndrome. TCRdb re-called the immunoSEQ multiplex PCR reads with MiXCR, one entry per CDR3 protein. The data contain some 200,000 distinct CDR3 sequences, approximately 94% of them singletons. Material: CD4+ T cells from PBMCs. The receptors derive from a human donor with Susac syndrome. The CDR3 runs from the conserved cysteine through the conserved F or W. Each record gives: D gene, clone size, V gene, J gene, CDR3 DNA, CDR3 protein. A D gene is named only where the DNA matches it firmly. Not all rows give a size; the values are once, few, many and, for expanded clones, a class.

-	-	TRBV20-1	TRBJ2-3	TGCAGTGCTAGCGGGGGGCGATCGACTAGCACAGATACGCAGTATTTT	CSASGGRSTSTDTQYF
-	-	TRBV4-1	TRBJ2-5	TGCGCCAGCAGCCAATTGTGGACAGACGTTTTTAAGGCCCAGTACTTC	CASSQLWTDVFKAQYF
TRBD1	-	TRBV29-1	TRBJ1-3	TGCAGCGTTGAAGACCCAGGGGGTTCTGGAAACACCATATATTTT	CSVEDPGGSGNTIYF
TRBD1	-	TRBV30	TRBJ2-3	TGTGCCTGGAGTAGGGGCCGGACAGGGGATCCCACAGATACGCAGTATTTT	CAWSRGRTGDPTDTQYF
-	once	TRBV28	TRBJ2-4	TGTGCCAGCAGTTTTTCAGGGGAGGCAAACATTCAGTACTTC	CASSFSGEANIQYF
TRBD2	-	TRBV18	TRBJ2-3	TGTGCCAGCTCACCACCCAGCGGGGCAAGCACAGATACGCAGTATTTT	CASSPPSGASTDTQYF
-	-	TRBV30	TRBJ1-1	TGTGCCTGGACCTACAGGGTTGGCACTGAAGCTTTCTTT	CAWTYRVGTEAFF
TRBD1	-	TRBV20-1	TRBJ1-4	TGCAGTGCAAGGACAGGGGACGAAAAACTGTTTTTT	CSARTGDEKLFF
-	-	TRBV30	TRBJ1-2	TGTGCCTGGAGTGTAGGAGGGGTCGACTATGGCTACACCTTC	CAWSVGGVDYGYTF
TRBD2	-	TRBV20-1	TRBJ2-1	TGCAGTGCATCGGGGGGAAGCTCCTACAATGAGCAGTTCTTC	CSASGGSSYNEQFF
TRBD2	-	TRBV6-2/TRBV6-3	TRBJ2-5	TGTGCCAGCAGTTACTCTCCCGGGGGGGCCCTCCAAGAGACCCAGTACTTC	CASSYSPGGALQETQYF
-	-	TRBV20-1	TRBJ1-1	TGCAGTGCTGTTGACAGAGGCTCAGCGCTTTTTTGGGAAGCTTTCTTT	CSAVDRGSALFWEAFF
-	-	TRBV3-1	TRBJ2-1	TGTGCCAGCAGCCAAGTGCGGTTAGCCTACAATGAGCAGTTCTTC	CASSQVRLAYNEQFF
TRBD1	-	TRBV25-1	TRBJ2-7	TGTGCCAGCAGCCAAAGGGTCGGGACAGCCTCCTACGAGCAGTACTTC	CASSQRVGTASYEQYF
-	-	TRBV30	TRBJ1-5	TGTGCCTGGAAGGGGCCAGGTAATCAGCCCCAGCATTTT	CAWKGPGNQPQHF
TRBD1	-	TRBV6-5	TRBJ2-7	TGTGCCAGCAGCCGTGGACAGGGGGCTTCGCAGTACTTC	CASSRGQGASQYF